This T cell receptor beta chain comes out of a study of T cells in Graves' hyperthyroidism and ophthalmopathy. The CDR3 totals 15 residues. V trimming: 5 bases; J trimming: 0 bases; junction bases outside the gene matches: 6. This clonotype was seen ten or more times. TCR beta CDR3 regions were amplified from RNA transcripts. A set of HTBI primers served as the primers for a first-round RT-PCR of the TCR CDR3. TCRdb recomputed calls from the multiplex PCR reads with MiXCR, one row per CDR3 protein. The table lists around 600,000 distinct CDR3 sequences, around 15% of them singletons. V is TRBV12-3 or TRBV12-4 and J is TRBJ1-1, with 7 nucleotides matching TRBD1. The sequence was collected from a woman aged 45-59 years with Graves' ophthalmopathy. Sequencing was carried out using blood. CDR3 in DNA: TGTGCCAGCAGTCGCCGGACAGGAGTGAACACTGAAGCTTTCTTT. Its protein product is CASSRRTGVNTEAFF.